The 14 T cell receptor beta chains reported below all come from one sample, sequenced in a study of cytomegalovirus exposure and HLA in healthy donors. The PCR contained 60 Vbeta and 13 Jbeta primers. Libraries were prepared by immunoSEQ multiplex PCR; TCRdb keeps only in-frame clonotypes and omits some of them. The profile covers some 130,000 clones, with roughly 80% appearing a single time and over 3% taken by the ten largest. The sample comprised PBMCs. The receptors were gathered from a man between 35 and 55 years old in good health and CMV-seronegative.

This clone turned up a few times. The chain recombines TRBV9 with TRBJ2-1; D remains unclear. V lost 4 bases and J 1 base, leaving 21 bases between the germline ends. The germline gives CDR1 SGDLS, CDR2 YYNGEE. There are 18 residues in the CDR3. The CDR3 spells CASSKEAWLVTSYNEQFF. The DNA of the CDR3 is TGTGCCAGCAGCAAAGAGGCATGGTTGGTAACGTCCTACAATGAGCAGTTCTTC.

The rearrangement links TRBV6-4 to TRBJ2-3; 7 bases are shared with TRBD2. The V segment lost 2 bases and the J segment 1 base; nucleotides outside the gene matches: 3. The CDR3 runs 15 residues. Germline V lookup: CDR1 MRHNA, CDR2 SNTAGT. CDR3 sequence: CASSDRAGGTDTQYF. CDR3 bases: TGTGCCAGCAGTGACCGTGCGGGGGGCACAGATACGCAGTATTTT.

The chain has TRBV4-1 and TRBJ1-1, with D tentatively TRBD1 (6 bases). The CDR3 length is 14 residues. V lost 0 bases to trimming and J lost 4 bases, with 9 bases between them. The germline gives CDR1 MGHRA, CDR2 YSYEKL. CDR3 in amino acids: CASSQEKQGTEAFF. Here the CDR3 DNA reads TGCGCCAGCAGCCAAGAGAAACAGGGCACTGAAGCTTTCTTT.

The sample holds one count of this clone. The chain is built from TRBV5-1 and TRBJ1-1, with D perhaps matching TRBD1 (5 bases). Trimming took off 3 bases at V and 1 base at J, with 13 bases between the two ends. Germline-derived CDR1 and CDR2 are SGHRS and YFSETQ. CDR3 length: 15 residues. The CDR3 sequence: CASSWGLRRNTEAFF. Written as DNA, the CDR3 is TGCGCCAGCAGCTGGGGACTTCGGCGGAACACTGAAGCTTTCTTT.

This rearrangement joins TRBV2 to TRBJ1-2; tentative D call: TRBD1 (5 bases). This CDR3 contains 13 residues. Germline CDR1 SNHLY, CDR2 FYNNEI. V lost 6 bases and J 4 bases, leaving 12 bases between the germline ends. CDR3 DNA sequence: TGTGCCAGCAGGGCGGGGGGTGTCTATGGCTACACCTTC. Amino acid sequence: CASRAGGVYGYTF.

The chain carries TRBV5-1 and TRBJ2-7; D is perhaps TRBD2 (7 bases). Germline CDR1 is SGHRS and CDR2 is YFSETQ. With 4 bases removed from V and 7 bases from J, the gap between germline ends came to 12 bases. The CDR3 sequence is 12 residues long. This CDR3 reads CASSQGGGEQYF. CDR3 bases: TGCGCCAGCAGCCAAGGGGGGGGTGAGCAGTACTTC.

J is TRBJ1-5 and V is TRBV6-1; 7 nucleotides agree with TRBD1. Germline V gene lookup returns CDR1 MNHNS and CDR2 SASEGT. This CDR3 is built from 17 residues. Trimming took 6 bases from V and 5 from J; bases not matched to a gene: 16. The CDR3: CASSERQGGAMYQPQHF. The CDR3 region has the DNA TGTGCCAGCAGCGAAAGACAGGGTGGTGCCATGTATCAGCCCCAGCATTTT.

This chain links TRBV5-4 with TRBJ2-7, with 8 bases matching TRBD1. Germline CDR1 and CDR2: SGHNT and YYREEE (reference sequence). CDR3 length: 14 amino acids. The ends lost 4 bases at V and 2 bases at J; junction bases unmatched: 5. CDR3 sequence: CASSMGTGAYEQYF. CDR3 nucleotides: TGTGCCAGCAGCATGGGGACAGGTGCCTACGAGCAGTACTTC. Using reference TRBV5-4 and TRBJ2-7 for the parts outside the CDR3, the full variable domain is ETGVTQSPTHLIKTRGQQVTLRCSSQSGHNTVSWYQQALGQGPQFIFQYYREEENGRGNFPPRFSGLQFPNYSSELNVNALELDDSALYLCASSMGTGAYEQYFGPGTRLTVT.

CDR3 bases: TGTGCCAGCAGCTCCCACACAGATACGCAGTATTTT. Translated: CASSSHTDTQYF. The chain joins TRBV11-2 to TRBJ2-3; no clear D gene. Germline V gene data show CDR1 as SGHAT and CDR2 as FQNNGV. The length of the CDR3 is 12 residues. Trimming took 4 bases from V and 2 from J, leaving 4 bases between them.

The rearrangement uses TRBV5-8 and TRBJ2-3; TRBD2 agrees at 8 bases. V trimming: 4 bases; J trimming: 2 bases; junction bases outside the gene matches: 15. This CDR3 has 18 residues. In germline, CDR1 is SGHTS, CDR2 YDEGEE. CDR3 coding DNA: TGTGCCAGCAGCAAATCTACCGCCCTAGCGGGTTACACAGATACGCAGTATTTT. This gives the protein CASSKSTALAGYTDTQYF.

This clone has a single count. The V and J genes are TRBV5-4 and TRBJ1-2, with TRBD1 matching 8 bases. The CDR3 has 14 residues. CDR1 is SGHNT, CDR2 YYREEE, per germline (reference sequence). V lost 2 bases to trimming and J lost 3 bases; unmatched junction nucleotides: 3. The DNA for the CDR3 is TGTGCCAGCAGCTTCATGACAGGGGACTATGGCTACACCTTC. It yields the protein CASSFMTGDYGYTF.

The genes are TRBV6-5 and TRBJ1-2, with D possibly being TRBD1 (5 bases). Trimming stripped 10 bases from V and 4 bases from J, with 13 bases between. CDR1 and CDR2 from the germline V gene are MNHEY and SVGAGI. The CDR3 is 12 residues long. The CDR3 protein is CATAIRGYGYTF. CDR3 DNA: TGTGCCACCGCTATAAGGGGCTATGGCTACACCTTC.

The CDR3 protein is CASSSGQGDTEAFF. The CDR3 DNA sequence: TGTGCCAGCAGCTCGGGACAGGGTGACACTGAAGCTTTCTTT. This chain connects TRBV7-9 to TRBJ1-1, with 9 bases aligning to TRBD1. The germline V gene has CDR1 SEHNR and CDR2 FQNEAQ (reference sequence). This CDR3 contains 14 residues. V gave up 4 bases and J gave up 3 bases; unmatched junction bases: 3.

The V call is TRBV2, the J call TRBJ2-5, with 7 bases identical to TRBD1. The V gene end was trimmed by 7 bases and the J gene end by 2 bases; junction bases not matched to a gene: 4. Germline V gene sequence: CDR1 SNHLY, CDR2 FYNNEI. The CDR3 sequence is 13 residues long. The CDR3 DNA sequence: TGTGCCAGCAAGGGACAGCCACAAGAGACCCAGTACTTC. Translation gives CASKGQPQETQYF.